This T cell receptor (beta chain) was observed in a study of shared clonotypes between healthy human individuals. Study results and caveats: What limited the represented genetic and exposure-history diversity was the small number of donors.

From germline, CDR1 is MDHEN and CDR2 SYDVKM. The V end lost 7 bases, the J end lost 0 bases, and 7 bases lay between the germline ends. This CDR3 comprises 13 residues. How the authors handled the data: ImmunoSEQ gave junction-only sequences without quality scores, so filtering differed. Repertoires were generated with immunoSEQ multiplex PCR, while TCRdb's copy carries only in-frame clones and drops some. The V and J calls and clone size were taken over from that table, and D and trimming were inferred from the DNA. The data hold around 700,000 clones, with roughly 73% observed a single time. As regards this clone: What it binds is unknown.

The investigators split CD4+ cells into a CD45RA+ naive subset and a CD45RA-negative memory subset. What was sequenced was memory CD4+ T cells sorted from blood. Documented subset: CD45RA-negative fraction. V is TRBV28 and J is TRBJ2-4; possible D gene TRBD1, 5 bases. This sequence was found in a young woman in good health. The CDR3 DNA sequence: TGTGCCAGCAAGACAGTAGCCAAAAACATTCAGTACTTC. This translates into CASKTVAKNIQYF.